This passage covers 26 T cell receptor beta chains from one sample sequenced in a study of T cell responses to AZD1222 COVID-19 vaccine. Measured with immunoSEQ multiplex PCR; TCRdb has only the in-frame clones, and not every one. This table holds over 100,000 clones, 90% to 95% found once. Sequences were derived from peripheral blood, sampled on day 0 of AZD1222 vaccination. These receptors were taken from an adult in good health.

The chain carries TRBV28 and TRBJ1-6; D possibly corresponds to TRBD1 (6 bases). The CDR3 runs 13 residues. The V end lost 4 bases, the J end lost 10 bases, and 11 bases lay between the germline ends. CDR1 is MDHEN, CDR2 SYDVKM, per germline. The DNA of the CDR3 is TGTGCCAGCAGTTCCGGACAGAAATCACCCCTCCACTTT. Translation: CASSSGQKSPLHF.

The chain has TRBV15 and TRBJ2-7; D gene unclear. Germline CDR1 reads LNHNV; CDR2 reads YYDKDF (reference sequence). V was cut by 1 base and J by 3 bases, with 10 bases left in between. The CDR3 runs to 14 residues. CDR3 DNA sequence: TGTGCCACCAGCAGAGGCGAGGCATTCTACGAGCAGTACTTC. Its translation: CATSRGEAFYEQYF.

Worth noting for this clone: Additional DNA sequences in this sample encode the identical CDR3. CDR3 DNA sequence: TGTGCCATCAGTGACCCTGGACAGATCAATCAGCCCCAGCATTTT. This codes for CAISDPGQINQPQHF. The V gene is TRBV10-3, the J gene TRBJ1-5, with D tentatively TRBD1 (6 bases). Germline loops: CDR1 ENHRY, CDR2 SYGVKD. The length of the CDR3 is 15 residues. V lost 3 bases and J 3 bases, leaving 12 bases between the germline ends.

The chain recombines TRBV7-8 with TRBJ1-1; 7 bases match TRBD1. The CDR3 covers 14 residues. Germline V gene data show CDR1 as SGHVS and CDR2 as FQNEAQ. V lost 2 bases to trimming and J lost 5 bases; unmatched junction nucleotides: 5. The CDR3 DNA reads TGTGCCAGCAGCTTACAGGGGGGGGGAACTGAAGCTTTCTTT. It translates to CASSLQGGGTEAFF.

The V call is TRBV5-4, the J call TRBJ2-7, with D possibly matching TRBD1 (6 bases). From germline, CDR1 is SGHNT and CDR2 YYREEE (reference sequence). The CDR3 extends over 15 amino acids. Trimming removed 4 bases from V and 7 bases from J, with 21 bases in between. CDR3 sequence (DNA): TGTGCCAGCAGCCCAAAATGGGGACACGGCCTAGAGCAGTACTTC. Protein product: CASSPKWGHGLEQYF.

V and J are TRBV19 and TRBJ1-2; unclear D gene. The V gene lost 3 bases and the J gene lost 1 base, with 6 bases spanning the gap. CDR3 length: 13 residues. The V gene's germline CDR1 is LNHDA and CDR2 SQIVND (reference sequence). The CDR3 DNA reads TGTGCCAGTAGTATTGGGGTTAACTATGGCTACACCTTC. Its translation: CASSIGVNYGYTF.

The CDR3 loop is CASSPDRGGYGYTF. The CDR3 DNA reads as TGTGCCAGCTCACCGGACAGGGGAGGGTATGGCTACACCTTC. This chain connects TRBV18 to TRBJ1-2; TRBD1 agrees at 9 bases. Losses at the gene ends were 3 bases for V and 5 bases for J; bases not matched to a gene: 4. Germline V lookup: CDR1 KGHSH, CDR2 LQKENI. CDR3 size: 14 residues.

J is TRBJ1-5 and V is TRBV19; D might be TRBD1 (5 bases). This CDR3 contains 16 residues. Germline V gives CDR1 LNHDA, CDR2 SQIVND (reference sequence). Trimming left V 6 bases short and J 0 bases short, with 15 bases between. CDR3: CASRSRVGNSNQPQHF. Written as DNA, the CDR3 is TGTGCCAGTAGGTCCAGGGTGGGGAATAGCAATCAGCCCCAGCATTTT.

The chain has TRBV14 and TRBJ2-4; possibly TRBD1 for D (6 bases). The V end was cut by 1 base, the J end by 0 bases, with 10 bases between. Looked up from germline, CDR1 is SGHDN and CDR2 is FVKESK. The CDR3 totals 16 residues. The CDR3 DNA reads as TGTGCCAGCAGCCAAGGGACAGCCCTAGCCAAAAACATTCAGTACTTC. It encodes CASSQGTALAKNIQYF.

This sequence joins TRBV10-1 and TRBJ1-1, with TRBD1 as a possible D gene (6 bases). V lost 10 bases and J lost 7, with 13 bases in between. The CDR3 covers 11 residues. Germline loops: CDR1 WNHNN, CDR2 SYGVQD (reference sequence). CDR3 sequence: CATTGRDEAFF. The CDR3 region has the DNA TGCGCCACCACAGGGCGGGATGAAGCTTTCTTT.

J is TRBJ1-6 and V is TRBV30; D possibly corresponds to TRBD1 (6 bases). The CDR3 extends over 12 amino acids. The germline V gene encodes CDR1 GTSNPN and CDR2 SVGIG (reference sequence). The ends were cut back, 2 bases at V and 13 bases at J, with 12 bases in the middle. DNA of the CDR3: TGTGCCTGGAGTCGCACGCAGGGGCCCCTCCACTTT. Translating it yields CAWSRTQGPLHF.

The chain links TRBV29-1 to TRBJ1-5; D may be TRBD1 (6 bases). This CDR3 comprises 15 residues. The germline V gene has CDR1 SQVTM and CDR2 ANQGSEA. The V end lost 6 bases, the J end lost 4 bases, and 19 bases lay between the germline ends. CDR3 sequence: CSVVTGHEINQPQHF. The CDR3 DNA reads as TGCAGCGTCGTGACGGGACACGAGATAAATCAGCCCCAGCATTTT.

The chain has TRBV3-1 (or the pseudogene TRBV3-2) and TRBJ2-1; D gene uncertain. With 1 base removed from V and 6 bases from J, the gap between germline ends came to 7 bases. This CDR3 spans 13 amino acids. Germline V gene sequence: CDR1 LGHDT, CDR2 YNNKEL (reference sequence). DNA for the CDR3: TGTGCCAGCAGCCAAGGTAACAGCAATGAGCAGTTCTTC. Translation gives CASSQGNSNEQFF.

This clone was recorded once. The rearrangement joins TRBV6-5 to TRBJ1-4; 8 bases align to TRBD1. The V segment lost 6 bases and the J segment 6 bases; nucleotides outside the gene matches: 9. This CDR3 contains 15 residues. Germline CDR1 MNHEY, CDR2 SVGAGI. The CDR3 DNA reads as TGTGCCAGCAGCCCCGAAATGACAGGGGATGAAAAACTGTTTTTT. This sequence encodes CASSPEMTGDEKLFF.

This clone turned up a few times. The rearrangement joins TRBV11-2 to TRBJ2-7, with D unresolved. The CDR3 contains 15 residues. Germline CDR1 is SGHAT and CDR2 is FQNNGV. V was clipped by 1 base and J by 6 bases, with 16 bases between them. The CDR3 here is CASSLGFAAVVEQYF. The CDR3 nucleotides are TGTGCCAGCAGCTTAGGATTTGCGGCTGTCGTCGAGCAGTACTTC.

The chain couples TRBV6-5 to TRBJ1-2; weak D call: TRBD1 (6 bases). The CDR3 extends over 11 amino acids. Germline loops: CDR1 MNHEY, CDR2 SVGAGI. Between the trimmed V and J ends, which lost 6 bases and 4 bases, there was a span of 6 bases. In DNA form, the CDR3 reads TGTGCCAGCAGGGACAGCTATGGCTACACCTTC. Amino acids: CASRDSYGYTF.

The rearrangement joins TRBV10-3 to TRBJ2-5; no reliable D call. V was shortened by 4 bases and J by 1 base, with 7 bases between the two germline ends. This CDR3 spans 13 amino acids. CDR1 ENHRY and CDR2 SYGVKD come from the germline V gene. CDR3 coding DNA: TGTGCCATCAGTGTAGGTCTCCAAGAGACCCAGTACTTC. Protein product: CAISVGLQETQYF.

The CDR3, as DNA: TGTGCCAGCAGCTTAGACGGAGGACAGGGGCACGCTTTCTTT. This sequence encodes CASSLDGGQGHAFF. This chain joins TRBV7-9 and TRBJ1-1; 9 bases agree with TRBD1. The germline gives CDR1 SEHNR, CDR2 FQNEAQ (reference sequence). Losses at the gene ends were 1 base for V and 11 bases for J; bases not matched to a gene: 8. CDR3 size: 14 residues.

The chain combines TRBV6-4 with TRBJ2-1; 8 nucleotides align to TRBD1. The germline gives CDR1 MRHNA, CDR2 SNTAGT. The CDR3 is 15 amino acids. After removal of 6 bases from V and 4 bases from J, the junction contained 8 bases not matched to a gene. The CDR3 coding sequence is TGTGCCAGCAGACCGACAGGGGAGATGTACAATGAGCAGTTCTTC. Amino acid sequence: CASRPTGEMYNEQFF.

The chain combines TRBV2 with TRBJ2-2; D unclear. Germline V gene sequence: CDR1 SNHLY, CDR2 FYNNEI. The CDR3 has 14 residues. Trimming pared 4 bases from V and 1 base from J, leaving 7 bases between. This CDR3 reads CASSVFQNTGELFF. CDR3 DNA: TGTGCCAGCAGTGTATTTCAGAACACCGGGGAGCTGTTTTTT.

The V and J genes are TRBV11-2 and TRBJ2-7; 12 bases line up with TRBD2. The CDR3 is 18 residues long. J was trimmed by 2 bases and V by 5 bases; bases with no gene match: 13. Germline V gives CDR1 SGHAT, CDR2 FQNNGV. This CDR3 is CASSPIKRLAGVPYEQYF. The CDR3 nucleotides read TGTGCCAGCAGCCCCATAAAAAGACTAGCGGGAGTACCCTACGAGCAGTACTTC. Drawing the rest from reference TRBV11-2 and TRBJ2-7, the complete variable domain is EAGVAQSPRYKIIEKRQSVAFWCNPISGHATLYWYQQILGQGPKLLIQFQNNGVVDDSQLPKDRFSAERLKGVDSTLKIQPAKLEDSAVYLCASSPIKRLAGVPYEQYFGPGTRLTVT.

The chain combines TRBV6-4 with TRBJ2-7; TRBD2 aligns across 11 bases. Unmatched junction bases numbered 18, after V lost 10 bases and J lost 1 base. CDR1 and CDR2 from the germline V gene are MRHNA and SNTAGT. The CDR3 is made up of 18 amino acids. The CDR3 spells CATKRVASGRNRSYEQYF. The CDR3 nucleotides are TGTGCCACCAAAAGGGTGGCTAGCGGGAGGAATAGGTCCTACGAGCAGTACTTC.

This clone has a handful of counts. The J gene is TRBJ2-3, the V gene TRBV18; D unclear. Germline values: CDR1 KGHSH, CDR2 LQKENI. This CDR3 has 14 residues. The germline V and J ends were trimmed by 3 bases and 2 bases, with 9 bases remaining between them. Here the CDR3 DNA reads TGTGCCAGCTCACCTTCTGTGACCACAGATACGCAGTATTTT. Encoded protein: CASSPSVTTDTQYF.

The chain combines TRBV2 with TRBJ1-1; D is undetermined. The CDR3 contains 16 residues. CDR1 is SNHLY and CDR2 is FYNNEI in the germline V gene. Trimming took off 1 base at V and 0 bases at J, with 12 bases between the two ends. The CDR3 coding sequence is TGTGCCAGCAGTGAAGGCTCCTTGGGGTTGAACACTGAAGCTTTCTTT. Its protein is CASSEGSLGLNTEAFF.

This sequence joins TRBV13 and TRBJ1-1, with 7 bases matching TRBD1. The CDR3 consists of 15 residues. Germline V gene data show CDR1 as PRHDT and CDR2 as FYEKMQ (reference sequence). Germline trimming cut 5 bases from V and 2 bases from J; bases unmatched to any gene: 8. The CDR3 coding sequence is TGTGCCAGCAGCCCCGAGGGGGCATTCAACACTGAAGCTTTCTTT. Translating it yields CASSPEGAFNTEAFF.

V is TRBV7-3 and J is TRBJ2-2; 10 positions match TRBD2. Germline V CDR1 and CDR2: SGHTA, FQGTGA. J was trimmed by 0 bases and V by 1 base; bases with no gene match: 8. CDR3 length: 19 amino acids. The CDR3 nucleotides are TGTGCCAGCAGCTTAAACCCTAGCGGGAGCGAATCGAACACCGGGGAGCTGTTTTTT. Encoded protein: CASSLNPSGSESNTGELFF. Complete variable domain (other parts from reference TRBV7-3 and TRBJ2-2): GAGVSQTPSNKVTEKGKYVELRCDPISGHTALYWYRQSLGQGPEFLIYFQGTGAADDSGLPNDRFFAVRPEGSVSTLKIQRTERGDSAVYLCASSLNPSGSESNTGELFFGEGSRLTVL.